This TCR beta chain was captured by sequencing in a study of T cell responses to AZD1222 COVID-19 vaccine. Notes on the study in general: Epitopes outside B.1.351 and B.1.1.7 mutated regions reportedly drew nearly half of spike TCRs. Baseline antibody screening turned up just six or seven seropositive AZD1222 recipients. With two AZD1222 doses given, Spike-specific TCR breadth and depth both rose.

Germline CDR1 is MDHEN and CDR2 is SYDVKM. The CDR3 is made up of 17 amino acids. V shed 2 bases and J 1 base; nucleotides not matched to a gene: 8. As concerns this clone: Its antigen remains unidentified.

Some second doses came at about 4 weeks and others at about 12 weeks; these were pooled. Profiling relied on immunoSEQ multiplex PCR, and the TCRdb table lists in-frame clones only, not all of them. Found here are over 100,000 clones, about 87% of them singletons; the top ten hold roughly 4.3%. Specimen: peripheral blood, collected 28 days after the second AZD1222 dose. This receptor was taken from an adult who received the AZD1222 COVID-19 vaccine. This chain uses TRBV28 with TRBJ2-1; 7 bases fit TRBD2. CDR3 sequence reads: CASSLIYGRTSYNEQFF. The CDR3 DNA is TGTGCCAGCAGTTTAATTTACGGGAGGACTTCCTACAATGAGCAGTTCTTC.